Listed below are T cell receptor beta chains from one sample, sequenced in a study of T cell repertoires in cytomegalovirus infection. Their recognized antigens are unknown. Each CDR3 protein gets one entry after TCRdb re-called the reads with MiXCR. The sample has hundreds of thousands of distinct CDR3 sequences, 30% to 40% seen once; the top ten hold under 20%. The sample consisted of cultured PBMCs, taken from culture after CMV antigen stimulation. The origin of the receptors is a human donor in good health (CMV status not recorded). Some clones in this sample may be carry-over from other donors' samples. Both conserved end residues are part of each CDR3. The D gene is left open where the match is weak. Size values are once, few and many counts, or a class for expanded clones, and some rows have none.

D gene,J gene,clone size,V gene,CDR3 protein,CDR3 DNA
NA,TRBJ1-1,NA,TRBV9,CASSVDGSMNTEAFF,TGTGCCAGCAGCGTGGATGGGAGCATGAACACTGAAGCTTTCTTT
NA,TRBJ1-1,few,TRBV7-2,CASSLAKGTEAFF,TGTGCCAGCAGCTTAGCGAAGGGTACTGAAGCTTTCTTT
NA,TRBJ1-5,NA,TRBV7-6,CASRQGANQPQHF,TGTGCCAGCAGGCAGGGAGCGAATCAGCCCCAGCATTTT
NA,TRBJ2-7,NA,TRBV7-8,CASSGTPYEQYF,TGTGCCAGCTCCGGGACCCCCTACGAGCAGTACTTC
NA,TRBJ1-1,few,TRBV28,CASSLPLTGKEAFF,TGTGCCAGCAGTTTACCCCTGACAGGTAAAGAAGCTTTCTTT
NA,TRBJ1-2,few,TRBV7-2,CASSLGWQVGEGYTF,TGTGCCAGCAGCTTAGGGTGGCAGGTTGGGGAAGGCTACACCTTC
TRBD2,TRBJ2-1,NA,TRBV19,CASSRLLAGYHNEQFF,TGTGCCAGTAGTCGCCTCCTAGCGGGATATCACAATGAGCAGTTCTTC
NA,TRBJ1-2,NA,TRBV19,CASSPARRNYGYTF,TGTGCCAGTAGTCCTGCCAGACGGAACTATGGCTACACCTTC
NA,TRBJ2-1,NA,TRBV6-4,CASSDSDSSYNEQFF,TGTGCCAGCAGTGACTCGGACAGCTCCTACAATGAGCAGTTCTTC
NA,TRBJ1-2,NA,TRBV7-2,CASSLNGGQGYGYTF,TGTGCCAGCAGCCTGAACGGGGGGCAAGGCTATGGCTACACCTTC
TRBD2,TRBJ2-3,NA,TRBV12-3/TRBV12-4,CASRTTSGNTDTQYF,TGTGCCAGCAGGACGACTAGCGGGAACACAGATACGCAGTATTTT
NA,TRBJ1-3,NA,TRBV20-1,CSARDWGGGNTIYF,TGCAGTGCTAGAGATTGGGGCGGGGGAAACACCATATATTTT
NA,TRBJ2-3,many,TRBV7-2,CASSLAGQSTDTQYF,TGTGCCAGCAGCTTAGCAGGACAGAGCACAGATACGCAGTATTTT
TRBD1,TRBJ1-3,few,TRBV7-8,CASSLLDRGSLSGNTIYF,TGTGCCAGCAGCTTATTGGACAGGGGATCACTATCTGGAAACACCATATATTTT
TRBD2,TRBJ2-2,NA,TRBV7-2,CASSSRTSGTTNTGELFF,TGTGCCAGCAGCTCCAGGACTAGCGGGACCACGAACACCGGGGAGCTGTTTTTT
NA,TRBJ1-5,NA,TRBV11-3,CASSIGGQQPQHF,TGTGCCAGCAGTATAGGGGGTCAGCAGCCCCAGCATTTT
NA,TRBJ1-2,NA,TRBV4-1,CASSRQGTAYGYTF,TGCGCCAGCAGCCGCCAGGGGACGGCCTATGGCTACACCTTC
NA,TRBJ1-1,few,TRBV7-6,CASSSLGGNTEAFF,TGTGCCAGCAGCTCTCTGGGGGGGAACACTGAAGCTTTCTTT
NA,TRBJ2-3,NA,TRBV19,CASRAGLSTDTQYF,TGTGCCAGTAGGGCTGGCCTTAGCACAGATACGCAGTATTTT
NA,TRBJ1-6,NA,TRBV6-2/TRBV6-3,CASRRVGTNYSPLHF,TGTGCCAGCAGAAGGGTTGGGACAAACTATTCACCCCTCCACTTT
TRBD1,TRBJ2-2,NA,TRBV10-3,CAIGRQGGTGELFF,TGTGCCATCGGGCGACAGGGCGGGACCGGGGAGCTGTTTTTT
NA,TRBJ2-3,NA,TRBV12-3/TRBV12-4,CASRYARDGPTDTLYF,TGTGCCAGCAGGTACGCCCGGGACGGGCCCACAGATACGCTGTATTTT
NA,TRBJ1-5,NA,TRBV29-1,CSVQESNQPQHF,TGCAGCGTTCAGGAAAGCAATCAGCCCCAGCATTTT
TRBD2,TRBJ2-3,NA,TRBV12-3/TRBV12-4,CASSRGGVDTQYF,TGTGCCAGCAGCCGTGGGGGGGTTGATACGCAGTATTTT
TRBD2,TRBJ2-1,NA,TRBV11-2,CASSLASISGNQGNDQFF,TGTGCCAGCAGCTTAGCCTCCATTAGCGGGAATCAGGGGAATGACCAGTTCTTC
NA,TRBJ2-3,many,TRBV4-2,CASSRDPRSTDTQYF,TGTGCCAGCAGCCGCGACCCCAGGAGCACAGATACGCAGTATTTT
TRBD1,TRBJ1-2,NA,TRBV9,CASSVGTGGYGYTF,TGTGCCAGCAGCGTTGGGACAGGGGGCTATGGCTACACCTTC